A single sample gave rise to the 6 T cell receptor beta chains below, sequenced in a study of T cells after yellow fever vaccination. One entry per CDR3 protein, called by TCRdb with MiXCR from the 5' RACE reads. The sample has 250,000 to 300,000 distinct CDR3 sequences, around 4.9% seen once; the top ten hold more than 3%. Sequenced material: CD4+ T cells sorted from PBMCs, taken on the day of the yellow fever booster vaccination. Receptors were obtained from a man younger than 35 who received the YFV17D yellow fever vaccine.

The CDR3 protein is CASSLTGDRNQPQHF. CDR3 nucleotide sequence: TGTGCCAGCAGCTTGACAGGGGATCGCAATCAGCCCCAGCATTTT. The chain combines TRBV11-1 with TRBJ1-5, with TRBD1 matching over 8 bases. The CDR3 contains 15 residues. The germline gives CDR1 SGHAT, CDR2 FQDESV (reference sequence). V was pared by 3 bases and J by 2 bases, with 3 bases of the junction left unmatched.

The rearrangement links TRBV27 to TRBJ1-2; 7 bases agree with TRBD1. Germline CDR1 reads MNHEY; CDR2 reads SMNVEV (reference sequence). J gave up 7 bases and V 5 bases, and 7 bases lay outside the gene matches. CDR3 size: 13 residues. The CDR3 DNA reads TGTGCCAGCAGTCCCCGACAGGGCTCTGGCTACACCTTC. Protein: CASSPRQGSGYTF.

This clonotype has only a few counts. The chain has TRBV5-5 and TRBJ2-1; a possible D gene is TRBD1 (5 bases). Trimming shortened V by 2 bases and J by 2 bases, and 11 bases separated the two germline ends. The CDR3 consists of 15 residues. CDR1 and CDR2 from the germline V gene are SGHKS and YYEKEE (reference sequence). The CDR3 region has the DNA TGTGCCAGCAGCTTACAAACAGGAGCCTACAATGAGCAGTTCTTC. Protein sequence: CASSLQTGAYNEQFF.

The sample holds a few counts of this clonotype. The chain joins TRBV5-1 to TRBJ2-5; 9 bases align to TRBD2. Germline CDR1 reads SGHRS; CDR2 reads YFSETQ. The CDR3 contains 16 residues. Trimming removed 4 bases from V and 5 bases from J; junction bases left unmatched: 12. The CDR3: CASSPGIAGDGETQYF. Written as DNA, the CDR3 is TGCGCCAGCAGCCCCGGTATAGCGGGGGACGGTGAGACCCAGTACTTC.

This clonotype was seen many times. The chain recombines TRBV4-3 with TRBJ2-3, with D unresolved. Deletions cut 0 bases from V and 0 bases from J, with 4 bases between. The CDR3 length is 14 residues. Germline lookup yields CDR1 LGHNA and CDR2 YSLEER. The CDR3 nucleotides are TGCGCCAGCAGCCAAGATTTTAGCACAGATACGCAGTATTTT. This gives the protein CASSQDFSTDTQYF.

Many counts were recorded for this clonotype. The V call is TRBV20-1, the J call TRBJ2-4; D is ambiguous. Germline assignment: CDR1 DFQATT and CDR2 SNEGSKA (reference sequence). The V and J ends lost 6 bases and 0 bases respectively, with 15 bases between them. The CDR3 is made up of 15 amino acids. CDR3 nucleotide sequence: TGCAGTGCCCTAGAGTTACTTTTAGCCAAAAACATTCAGTACTTC. This encodes CSALELLLAKNIQYF.